The clone carrying this T cell receptor beta chain was seen a handful of times. The antigen remains undetermined. TCRdb itself ran the RT-PCR reads through MiXCR, one entry per CDR3 protein. The sample carries roughly 500,000 distinct CDR3 sequences, about 15% recorded once. The data were taken from a study of response to subunit inactivated influenza vaccine. Study-level findings and limits: Authors proposed each seasonal influenza vaccination draws in few new T cells.

The CDR3 runs 14 residues. Losses at the gene ends were 3 bases for V and 4 bases for J; bases not matched to a gene: 4. The specimen comprised CD4+ T cells sorted from PBMCs, sampled roughly 24 months after vaccination. V gene TRBV12-3 or TRBV12-4 combines with J gene TRBJ2-7, with 9 bases aligning to TRBD1. The clonotype was recovered from a man aged 45-69 years who received an inactivated influenza vaccine. The CDR3 DNA reads TGTGCCAGCAGTTTTAAGGACAGGGGATACGAGCAGTACTTC. This codes for CASSFKDRGYEQYF.